Listed here are 11 T cell receptor beta chains from one sample, sequenced in a study of cytomegalovirus exposure and HLA in healthy donors. The PCR contained 60 Vbeta and 13 Jbeta primers. Measured with immunoSEQ multiplex PCR; TCRdb has only the in-frame clones, and not every one. Of around 100,000 clones listed, roughly 70% are singletons. Source material: PBMCs. Receptor source: a man aged 40-49 years in good health and CMV-seropositive.

In this sample, this clone turned up once. The rearrangement uses TRBV10-2 and TRBJ2-3; 11 bases map to TRBD1. Unmatched junction bases numbered 4, after V lost 3 bases and J lost 2 bases. This CDR3 has 16 amino acids. In germline, CDR1 is WSHSY, CDR2 SAAADI. The CDR3 DNA reads as TGCGCCAGCAGTGATTCCGGACAGGGGGCCACAGATACGCAGTATTTT. It specifies CASSDSGQGATDTQYF.

The chain uses TRBV30 and TRBJ1-3; no firm D call. Deletions cut 3 bases from V and 5 bases from J, with 8 bases between. This CDR3 spans 12 amino acids. The V gene's germline CDR1 is GTSNPN and CDR2 SVGIG (reference sequence). The CDR3 protein is CAWRAGRNTIYF. The CDR3 DNA sequence: TGTGCCTGGAGGGCGGGGAGAAACACCATATATTTT.

This CDR3 reads CASSLQWTSLNTEAFF. For the CDR3, the DNA is TGTGCCAGCAGTCTTCAATGGACATCTTTGAACACTGAAGCTTTCTTT. This sequence joins TRBV27 and TRBJ1-1, with D perhaps TRBD1 (5 bases). Germline V gene data show CDR1 as MNHEY and CDR2 as SMNVEV (reference sequence). This CDR3 is built from 16 residues. Trimming took 5 bases from V and 0 from J, leaving 16 bases between them.

This chain links TRBV6-5 with TRBJ1-4; D is uncertain. Germline CDR1 is MNHEY and CDR2 is SVGAGI. The CDR3 runs to 14 residues. Trimming took off 6 bases at V and 5 bases at J, with 13 bases between the two ends. The chain's CDR3 is CASREDTVNEKLFF. DNA of the CDR3: TGTGCCAGCAGGGAAGACACGGTCAATGAAAAACTGTTTTTT.

This clone turned up a few times. The chain has TRBV4-3 and TRBJ2-1; weak D call: TRBD2 (5 bases). CDR1 and CDR2 from the germline V gene are LGHNA and YSLEER. The CDR3 consists of 15 residues. The V and J ends lost 1 base and 4 bases respectively, with 11 bases between them. CDR3 sequence reads: CASSQASSKYNEQFF. CDR3 sequence (DNA): TGCGCCAGCAGCCAAGCTTCTAGCAAATACAATGAGCAGTTCTTC.

The chain is built from TRBV30 and TRBJ1-2; 10 nucleotides line up with TRBD1. The germline CDR1 and CDR2 sequences are GTSNPN and SVGIG (reference sequence). This CDR3 has 16 amino acids. The junction had 13 bases not matched to a gene; V was cut back by 4 bases and J by 5 bases. CDR3 nucleotide sequence: TGTGCCTGGAAGGGGGAGACCGGGACAGGGGTTTATGGCTACACCTTC. Its translation: CAWKGETGTGVYGYTF.

The chain uses TRBV4-3 and TRBJ2-1; 8 bases are shared with TRBD1. Germline V gene data show CDR1 as LGHNA and CDR2 as YSLEER. With 4 bases clipped from V and 3 bases from J, the junction kept 5 bases outside the gene matches. The CDR3 is 15 residues long. The CDR3 region is CASSPQGANYNEQFF. CDR3 DNA sequence: TGCGCCAGCAGCCCTCAGGGGGCCAACTACAATGAGCAGTTCTTC.

This chain links TRBV6-1 with TRBJ1-2; 8 bases are a match to TRBD1. V dropped 6 bases and J dropped 3; count of bases not matched to a gene: 6. The V gene's germline CDR1 is MNHNS and CDR2 SASEGT. The CDR3 contains 14 residues. The CDR3 region is CASRTGQGDYGYTF. In DNA form, the CDR3 reads TGTGCCAGCAGAACAGGACAGGGTGACTATGGCTACACCTTC.

This clone has a handful of counts. A much larger clone lies one base from this, so it may be a read error. This chain uses TRBV4-1 with TRBJ1-1; no firm D call. The length of the CDR3 is 14 residues. The germline V gene has CDR1 MGHRA and CDR2 YSYEKL. V dropped 0 bases and J dropped 1 base, with 6 bases sitting between them. CDR3 DNA: TGCGCCAGCAGCCAAGAAGCGGGGAACACTGAAGCTTTCTTT. Translation gives CASSQEAGNTEAFF.

The J gene is TRBJ2-2, the V gene TRBV6-6, with 12 bases aligning to TRBD2. Losses at the gene ends were 6 bases for V and 3 bases for J; bases not matched to a gene: 5. This CDR3 is built from 16 residues. Germline CDR1 and CDR2: MNHNY and SVGAGI (reference sequence). The DNA for the CDR3 is TGTGCCAGCAGACGACGACTAGCGGGAGACACCGGGGAGCTGTTTTTT. Its protein is CASRRRLAGDTGELFF.

V and J are TRBV5-1 and TRBJ2-5; 7 bases map to TRBD1. Germline trimming cut 0 bases from V and 5 bases from J; bases unmatched to any gene: 13. Germline V gene lookup returns CDR1 SGHRS and CDR2 YFSETQ. The CDR3 length is 17 residues. DNA for the CDR3: TGCGCCAGCAGCTTGGCCTTTATGGCAGGGGGTAGTGAGACCCAGTACTTC. Protein product: CASSLAFMAGGSETQYF.